The text below deals with one T cell receptor beta chain. Antigen: not known. The sample is drawn from a study of cytomegalovirus exposure and HLA in healthy donors. Study-wide results and limits: The authors reported that TCR beta sequences could predict HLA-A and HLA-B alleles. These predictions were accurate for most subjects in the first cohort.

Both 60 Vbeta primers and 13 Jbeta primers went into the PCR. Repertoires were generated with immunoSEQ multiplex PCR, while TCRdb's copy carries only in-frame clones and drops some. Of about 63,000 clones listed, 80% to 90% are singletons. This CDR3 is built from 15 residues. V lost 5 bases, J lost 0 bases, and 7 bases stayed unmatched. Germline values: CDR1 SGHRS, CDR2 YFSETQ. The material sequenced was PBMCs. The clonotype was recovered from a woman in her twenties or thirties in good health and CMV-seropositive. This chain joins TRBV5-1 and TRBJ2-7, with 8 bases fitting TRBD2. The CDR3 nucleotides are TGCGCCAGCAGACAACTAGCGGAGAGCTCCTACGAGCAGTACTTC. This sequence encodes CASRQLAESSYEQYF.